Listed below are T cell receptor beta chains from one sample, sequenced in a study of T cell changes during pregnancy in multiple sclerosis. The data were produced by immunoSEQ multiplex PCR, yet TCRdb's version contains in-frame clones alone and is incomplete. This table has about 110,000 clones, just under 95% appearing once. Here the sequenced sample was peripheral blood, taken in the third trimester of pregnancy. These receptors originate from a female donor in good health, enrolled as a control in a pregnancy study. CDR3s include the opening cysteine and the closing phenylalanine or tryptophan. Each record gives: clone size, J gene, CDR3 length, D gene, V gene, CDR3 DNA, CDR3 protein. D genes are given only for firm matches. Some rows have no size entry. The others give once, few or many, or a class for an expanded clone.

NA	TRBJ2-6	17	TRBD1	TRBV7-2	TGTGCCAGCAGCCCCAGGGGGTCCCTCTCTGGGGCCAACGTCCTGACTTTC	CASSPRGSLSGANVLTF
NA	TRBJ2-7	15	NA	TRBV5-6	TGTGCCAGCAGCTTGGAGGCTAGTCTCCGAATCGAGCAGTACTTC	CASSLEASLRIEQYF
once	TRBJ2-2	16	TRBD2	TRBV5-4	TGTGCCAGCACCCCCGCTAGCGGGGGGATGGGCGGGGAGCTGTTTTTT	CASTPASGGMGGELFF
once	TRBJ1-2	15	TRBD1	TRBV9	TGTGCCAGCAGCGGTCAGGGGGGAACCTTCTATGGCTACACCTTC	CASSGQGGTFYGYTF
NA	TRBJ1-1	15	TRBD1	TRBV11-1	TGTGCCAGCAGCCCCCAGGGGTCAGGGGGCAATGAAGCTTTCTTT	CASSPQGSGGNEAFF
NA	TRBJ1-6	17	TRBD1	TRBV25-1	TGTGCCAGCAGTCATATAGCCGGGACAGGGGGCCGTTCACCCCTCCACTTT	CASSHIAGTGGRSPLHF
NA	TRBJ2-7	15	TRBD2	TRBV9	TGTGCCAGCAGCGGGACTAGCGGGGGGCCCTACGAGCAGTACTTC	CASSGTSGGPYEQYF
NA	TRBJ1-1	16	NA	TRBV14	TGTGCCAGCAGCCAAGAAAGGGTCGGGATGAACACTGAAGCTTTCTTT	CASSQERVGMNTEAFF
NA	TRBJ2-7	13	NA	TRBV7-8	TGTGCCAGCAGCCGTGACCGGGTCTACGAGCAGTACTTC	CASSRDRVYEQYF
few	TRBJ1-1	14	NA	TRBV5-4	TGTGCCAGCAGCTCAAGCCGGACAGTCACTGAAGCTTTCTTT	CASSSSRTVTEAFF
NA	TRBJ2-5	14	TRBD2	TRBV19	TGTGCCAGTAGTATTTCGGGGGGGAGGGAGACCCAGTACTTC	CASSISGGRETQYF
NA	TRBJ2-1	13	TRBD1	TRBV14	TGTGCCAGCAGCCAAGATAGGGACAGGGAGCAGTTCTTC	CASSQDRDREQFF
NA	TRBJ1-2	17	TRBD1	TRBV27	TGTGCCAGCAGTTTAGTCGGGACAGGGCTCTCCGGCTATGGCTACACCTTC	CASSLVGTGLSGYGYTF
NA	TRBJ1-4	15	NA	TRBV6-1	TGTGCCAGCAGTGAACGTGAACTGGACCCCAGACAGCGGTTTTTT	CASSERELDPRQRFF
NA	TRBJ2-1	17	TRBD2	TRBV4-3	TGCGCCAGCAGCCCTCTACTAGCGGGGGAAACCTACAATGAGCAGTTCTTC	CASSPLLAGETYNEQFF
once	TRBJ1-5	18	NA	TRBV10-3	TGTGCCATCAGTGTCCGGCGTGGGACTCCGGGAGGGGATCAGCCCCAGCATTTT	CAISVRRGTPGGDQPQHF
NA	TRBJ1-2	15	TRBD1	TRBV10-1	TGCGCCAGCCCCTCCGGGACAGGGAAGTCCTATGGCTACACCTTC	CASPSGTGKSYGYTF
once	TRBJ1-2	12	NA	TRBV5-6	TGTGCCAGCAGCGTCAGGGACTATGGCTACACCTTC	CASSVRDYGYTF
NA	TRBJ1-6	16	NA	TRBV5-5	TGTGCCAGCAGCTCCCAACAGGAAGCTAATAATTCACCCCTCCACTTT	CASSSQQEANNSPLHF
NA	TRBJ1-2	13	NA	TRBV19	TGTGCCAGTAGTATAGCCGGGAACTATGGCTACACCTTC	CASSIAGNYGYTF
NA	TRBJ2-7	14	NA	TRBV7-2	TGTGCCAGCAGCTTAGGCTTCCAGGGAAATGAGCAGTACTTC	CASSLGFQGNEQYF
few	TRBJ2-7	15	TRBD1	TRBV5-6	TGTGCCAGCAGCCGGGGGACAGGGAAATCCTACGAGCAGTACTTC	CASSRGTGKSYEQYF